The text below deals with one T cell receptor beta chain. Its antigen remains unidentified. CDR1 is SGDLS, CDR2 YYNGEE, per germline. With 2 bases clipped from V and 1 base from J, the junction kept 4 bases outside the gene matches. This CDR3 has 18 amino acids. This entry comes from a study of shared clonotypes between healthy human individuals. Study-level points and caveats: Several donors had roughly 5.2% of their naive CD4 clonotypes in common.

The repertoire was sequenced with immunoSEQ multiplex PCR; TCRdb's copy has only in-frame clones and lacks some. The sample carries a few million clones, approximately 92% recorded once. This sequence originates from a man aged 18-30 years in good health. Sequences were obtained from naive CD4+ T cells sorted from blood. Subset denoted: CD45RA+ positively selected. The chain is built from TRBV9 and TRBJ2-1, with TRBD2 matching over 15 bases. The CDR3 bases are TGTGCCAGCAGCGTCGGACTAGCGGGAGGGGTATCCTACAATGAGCAGTTCTTC. Its protein is CASSVGLAGGVSYNEQFF.